These T cell receptor beta chains were read from a single sample in a study of human T cells and chemical hapten exposure. TCRdb called the RACE reads again in MiXCR, with one record for every CDR3 protein. This sample carries 120,000 or so distinct CDR3 sequences, roughly 13% of them seen once, and the ten largest clones take around 2.8%. The sequenced sample was whole blood, obtained in connection with sensitization to the hapten diphenylcyclopropenone (DPC). The receptors were sampled from a woman aged 18 to 35 with alopecia areata. Some clones in this sample may be carry-over from other donors' samples. CDR3s leave out the opening cysteine and the closing phenylalanine or tryptophan.

CDR3	V	J
ASSSIYGYT	TRBV19	TRBJ1-2
ASSSTTGWEQY	TRBV5-1	TRBJ2-7
SAVSFRGGYT	TRBV20-1	TRBJ1-2
ATSGGTFHNEQF	TRBV24-1	TRBJ2-1
ASSQVATGGDSPLH	TRBV3-1	TRBJ1-6
ASSSPAGLAGGYNEQF	TRBV7-9	TRBJ2-1
ASSLGTLVPEAF	TRBV7-2	TRBJ1-1
ASSKSMEIKSGELF	TRBV21-1	TRBJ2-2
ASSLDHRAPGELF	TRBV5-1	TRBJ2-2
ASSSPQGRSSYEQN	TRBV7-8	TRBJ2-7
ASSLTGVGEKLF	TRBV6-5	TRBJ1-4
SVEDQGYEQY	TRBV29-1	TRBJ2-7
ASRGAGNTGELF	TRBV6-5	TRBJ2-2
ASSQGRQTGGYT	TRBV4-3	TRBJ1-2
SVRTAEAF	TRBV29-1	TRBJ1-1
ASNPDSLNSPLH	TRBV7-9	TRBJ1-6
ASRRGLAGADYEQY	TRBV7-9	TRBJ2-7
ASSMDGQPQH	TRBV6-2/TRBV6-3	TRBJ1-5
ASSFGQGTDTQY	TRBV7-2	TRBJ2-3
ARGPGGNEKLF	TRBV27	TRBJ1-4
ASSLTTGGYEQY	TRBV5-5	TRBJ2-7
AISDQKGGAYNEQF	TRBV10-3	TRBJ2-1
ASSLAGGDHQPQH	TRBV7-9	TRBJ1-5
ASSLDWDRLANTGELF	TRBV7-2	TRBJ2-2
ASSLLQGGEQY	TRBV27	TRBJ2-7
ASSQDLLAGKY	TRBV3-1	TRBJ2-7
ASSQTYYEQY	TRBV28	TRBJ2-7